These T cell receptor beta chains were read from a single sample in a study of monozygotic twins with inflammatory bowel disease. One entry per CDR3 protein, without DNA, is what TCRdb gives after re-calling the 5' RACE reads. The table lists roughly 150,000 distinct CDR3 sequences. The sequenced sample consisted of blood. The receptor set was obtained from a human donor with ulcerative colitis or Crohn's disease, or a healthy co-twin of an affected twin (not recorded which). Both conserved end residues are part of each CDR3. The order of the fields is V gene, J gene, CDR3 protein.

V gene: TRBV7-2
J gene: TRBJ2-1
CDR3 protein: CASSFNRDNEQFF

V gene: TRBV4-2
J gene: TRBJ2-7
CDR3 protein: CASSQEYGLAGGQSYEQYF

V gene: TRBV20-1
J gene: TRBJ1-5
CDR3 protein: CSARDEAGSYQPQHF

V gene: TRBV28
J gene: TRBJ1-2
CDR3 protein: CASRPLANYGYTF

V gene: TRBV6-2/TRBV6-3
J gene: TRBJ2-2
CDR3 protein: CASSHPGTGDTGELFF

V gene: TRBV7-3
J gene: TRBJ2-2
CDR3 protein: CASSLVSGKNTGELFF

V gene: TRBV12-3/TRBV12-4
J gene: TRBJ1-2
CDR3 protein: CASSLTGGTGYTF

V gene: TRBV18
J gene: TRBJ1-2
CDR3 protein: CASSPGVLPYGYTF

V gene: TRBV28
J gene: TRBJ1-1
CDR3 protein: CASSRVSEAFF

V gene: TRBV20-1
J gene: TRBJ2-5
CDR3 protein: CSARNPVGGQETQYF

V gene: TRBV28
J gene: TRBJ1-2
CDR3 protein: CASSLIAVTTYGYTF

V gene: TRBV7-8
J gene: TRBJ2-7
CDR3 protein: CASSFGESYEQYF

V gene: TRBV20-1
J gene: TRBJ2-7
CDR3 protein: CSARTAGDPYEQYF

V gene: TRBV24-1
J gene: TRBJ2-1
CDR3 protein: CATKDNSYNEQFF

V gene: TRBV10-3
J gene: TRBJ1-6
CDR3 protein: CAISGTRESSSYNSPLHF

V gene: TRBV5-1
J gene: TRBJ2-3
CDR3 protein: CASRPRTGAFPDTQYF

V gene: TRBV7-3
J gene: TRBJ2-1
CDR3 protein: CASSQLAGVNYNEQFF

V gene: TRBV4-2
J gene: TRBJ2-5
CDR3 protein: CASSQSGSGETQYF

V gene: TRBV5-1
J gene: TRBJ2-3
CDR3 protein: CASRTSNQSPGTQYF

V gene: TRBV5-6
J gene: TRBJ2-5
CDR3 protein: CASSRGLAYLGETQYF

V gene: TRBV11-2
J gene: TRBJ2-4
CDR3 protein: CASSLDFGRRLAKNIQYF

V gene: TRBV27
J gene: TRBJ2-7
CDR3 protein: CASRRTGYVDYEQYF

V gene: TRBV6-5
J gene: TRBJ2-7
CDR3 protein: CASSYVYSSYEQYF

V gene: TRBV20-1
J gene: TRBJ2-7
CDR3 protein: CSATSGREADEQYF

V gene: TRBV28
J gene: TRBJ1-5
CDR3 protein: CASTRTGTRQPQHF

V gene: TRBV5-1
J gene: TRBJ2-5
CDR3 protein: CASGPPGQGEETQFF

V gene: TRBV10-3
J gene: TRBJ1-2
CDR3 protein: CAISQGAPGGYTF

V gene: TRBV10-3
J gene: TRBJ2-1
CDR3 protein: CAISASYNEQFF

V gene: TRBV11-2
J gene: TRBJ1-2
CDR3 protein: CASSLGPGQGDGYTF